The T cell receptor (beta chain) described here comes from a study of CXCR3-negative and CXCR3-positive naive CD8 T cells. Study background: Around 140 million TRB reads were obtained overall (about 1.5 +/- 0.3 million per library).

Points from the study as a whole: Similar TRBV-TRBJ usage characterized naive CXCR3-negative and CXCR3-positive cells; memory cells differed. CXCR3-positive naive cells had TRB CDR3s that were more hydrophobic than CXCR3-negative naive cells had. Between one naive subset and the other, surface CD5 was comparable, and TCR strength was inferred from TRB CDR3 properties.

By frequency, this clonotype registers medium-sized (0.01 to 0.1%). Its antigen remains unidentified. Germline CDR1 reads DFQATT; CDR2 reads SNEGSKA (reference sequence). This CDR3 comprises 15 residues. The TRB libraries of cDNA were built by UMI-labeled 5' RACE. TCRdb re-called the 5' RACE reads, yielding one record per CDR3 amino acid sequence without DNA. The table for this sample gives 46,000 or so distinct CDR3 sequences. The V call is TRBV20-1, the J call TRBJ2-2; TCRdb's D call of TRBD1 is untestable without DNA. Sequenced input: naive CXCR3- CD8+ T cells from blood. This sample's subset: CD45RO-CCR7+CD27+CD95- naive CD8+ T cells lacking CXCR3 (TNR3-). This sequence was found in a human donor in good health. Some clones in this sample may be carry-over from other donors' samples. The CDR3 region is CSARAGTGDTGELFF.